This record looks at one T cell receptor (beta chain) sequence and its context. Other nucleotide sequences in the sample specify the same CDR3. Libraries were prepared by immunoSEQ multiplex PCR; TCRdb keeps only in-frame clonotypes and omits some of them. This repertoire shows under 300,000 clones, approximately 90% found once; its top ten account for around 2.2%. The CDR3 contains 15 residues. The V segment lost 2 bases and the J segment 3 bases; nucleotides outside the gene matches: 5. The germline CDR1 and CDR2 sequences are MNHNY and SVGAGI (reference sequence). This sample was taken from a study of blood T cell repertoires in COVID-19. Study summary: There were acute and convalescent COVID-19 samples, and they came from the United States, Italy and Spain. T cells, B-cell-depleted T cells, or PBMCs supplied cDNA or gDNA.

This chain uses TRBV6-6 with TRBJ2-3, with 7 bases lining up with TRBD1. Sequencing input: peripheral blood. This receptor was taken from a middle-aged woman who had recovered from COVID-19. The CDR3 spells CASSYPTGRTDTQYF. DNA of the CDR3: TGTGCCAGCAGTTACCCGACAGGGCGGACAGATACGCAGTATTTT.